The 21 T cell receptor beta chains reported below all come from one sample, sequenced in a study of identical twins. One entry per CDR3 protein, called by TCRdb with MiXCR from the 5' RACE reads. The sample has under 300,000 distinct CDR3 sequences, over 11% seen once. The specimen sequenced was memory (CD45RO+) T cells sorted from blood. These receptors all stem from a woman aged 18-35 years in good health.

This sequence joins TRBV7-9 and TRBJ1-6; no clear D gene. The CDR3 is made up of 12 amino acids. CDR1 SEHNR and CDR2 FQNEAQ come from the germline V gene (reference sequence). V was clipped by 3 bases and J by 7 bases, with 4 bases between them. CDR3 bases: TGTGCCAGCAGCTTGTCAAATTCACCCCTCCACTTT. Translating it yields CASSLSNSPLHF.

This clonotype was counted ten times or more. The genes are TRBV7-8 and TRBJ2-1, with TRBD1 matching 7 bases. The CDR3 is made up of 13 amino acids. The ends lost 5 bases at V and 5 bases at J; junction bases unmatched: 3. Germline assignment: CDR1 SGHVS and CDR2 FQNEAQ. The CDR3 spells CASSPDRDNEQFF. The CDR3, as DNA: TGTGCCAGCAGCCCCGACAGGGACAATGAGCAGTTCTTC. Variable domain in full (rest from reference TRBV7-8 and TRBJ2-1): GAGVSQSPRYKVAKRGQDVALRCDPISGHVSLFWYQQALGQGPEFLTYFQNEAQLDKSGLPSDRFFAERPEGSVSTLKIQRTQQEDSAVYLCASSPDRDNEQFFGPGTRLTVL.

This clonotype was detected a few times. The chain has TRBV7-7 and TRBJ2-5; TRBD2 matches 9 bases. Germline assignment: CDR1 SSHAT and CDR2 FNYEAQ (reference sequence). The CDR3 is 16 amino acids. Trimming removed 4 bases from V and 5 bases from J; junction bases left unmatched: 11. The CDR3 coding sequence is TGTGCCAGCAGCTCGGGACTAGCCCGAGGGGGGGAGACCCAGTACTTC. This translates into CASSSGLARGGETQYF.

The rearrangement links TRBV5-6 to TRBJ2-2, with D uncertain. CDR1 and CDR2 from the germline V gene are SGHDT and YYEEEE. CDR3 length: 13 residues. V lost 4 bases and J 6 bases, leaving 10 bases between the germline ends. CDR3 sequence reads: CASSLDPSGELFF. DNA for the CDR3: TGTGCCAGCAGCCTGGACCCGTCCGGGGAGCTGTTTTTT.

V and J are TRBV6-5 and TRBJ1-2, with TRBD1 matching 8 bases. This CDR3 contains 12 residues. Germline V gene sequence: CDR1 MNHEY, CDR2 SVGAGI. The junction had 4 bases not matched to a gene; V was cut back by 5 bases and J by 8 bases. CDR3: CASSKGQGGYTF. CDR3 nucleotides: TGTGCCAGCAGTAAAGGACAGGGAGGCTACACCTTC.

This clonotype was counted many times. The V gene is TRBV6-2 or TRBV6-3, the J gene TRBJ1-1; 7 nucleotides align to TRBD1. Germline V gene data show CDR1 as MNHEY and CDR2 as SVGEGT. CDR3 length: 12 amino acids. Trimming at V came to 6 bases and at J to 11 bases, leaving 9 bases not matched to a gene. CDR3 bases: TGTGCCAGCAGGCACCAGACAGGGTACGCTTTCTTT. Encoded protein: CASRHQTGYAFF.

This clonotype came up many times. The V call is TRBV7-2, the J call TRBJ2-7; unclear D gene. This CDR3 region has 12 residues. Trimming left V 2 bases short and J 5 bases short, with 7 bases between. CDR1 is SGHTA, CDR2 FQGNSA, per germline. The CDR3 here is CASSLQRNEQYF. The CDR3 nucleotides read TGTGCCAGCAGCTTACAGAGAAACGAGCAGTACTTC.

This clonotype was detected only a few times. The rearrangement joins TRBV6-2 or TRBV6-3 to TRBJ2-7; D might be TRBD2 (6 bases). Between the trimmed V and J ends, which lost 2 bases and 1 base, there was a span of 9 bases. The CDR3 is made up of 14 amino acids. In germline, CDR1 is MNHEY, CDR2 SVGEGT. This CDR3 is CASSYGTLSYEQYF. DNA of the CDR3: TGTGCCAGCAGTTACGGGACTCTTTCCTACGAGCAGTACTTC.

This clonotype was observed a few times. V gene TRBV9 combines with J gene TRBJ2-1; D may be TRBD2 (7 bases). V was shortened by 0 bases and J by 5 bases, with 12 bases between the two germline ends. The CDR3 is 15 amino acids. From germline, CDR1 is SGDLS and CDR2 YYNGEE. The CDR3 DNA sequence: TGTGCCAGCAGCGTAGGAGGGGGGGCCAACAATGAGCAGTTCTTC. As protein: CASSVGGGANNEQFF.

This clonotype was counted ten times or more. The chain couples TRBV12-3 or TRBV12-4 to TRBJ2-2; TRBD2 matches at 11 bases. The CDR3 totals 17 residues. With 5 bases clipped from V and 4 bases from J, the junction kept 9 bases outside the gene matches. Here the CDR3 DNA reads TGTGCCAGCAGTCCCTCCGGGACTAGCGGTTTCACCGGGGAGCTGTTTTTT. Protein product: CASSPSGTSGFTGELFF.

V is TRBV7-2 and J is TRBJ2-5; possibly TRBD2 for D (6 bases). This CDR3 spans 16 amino acids. Between the trimmed V and J ends, which lost 5 bases and 4 bases, there was a span of 20 bases. Germline V gives CDR1 SGHTA, CDR2 FQGNSA. The CDR3 DNA sequence: TGTGCCAGCAGCCCGAACAAGGGACTGAGCTCAGAGACCCAGTACTTC. Translation: CASSPNKGLSSETQYF.

The chain couples TRBV29-1 to TRBJ2-7; D remains ambiguous. The germline CDR1 and CDR2 sequences are SQVTM and ANQGSEA. Trimming shortened V by 2 bases and J by 6 bases, and 8 bases separated the two germline ends. CDR3 length: 11 amino acids. In nucleotides, the CDR3 is TGCAGCGTTGAAAACACGATCGAGCAGTACTTC. Residues: CSVENTIEQYF.

This chain uses TRBV5-1 with TRBJ2-5; D is ambiguous. The V gene's germline CDR1 is SGHRS and CDR2 YFSETQ. Trimming left V 4 bases short and J 5 bases short, with 12 bases between. This CDR3 is 13 amino acids long. The CDR3 here is CASSVDLSETQYF. The CDR3 DNA follows: TGCGCCAGCAGCGTGGATCTCTCGGAGACCCAGTACTTC.

This clonotype was detected many times. The chain has TRBV10-3 and TRBJ1-3; D unclear. Trimming stripped 6 bases from V and 0 bases from J, with 9 bases between. CDR3 length: 14 residues. Per the germline V gene, CDR1 is ENHRY and CDR2 is SYGVKD. The chain's CDR3 is CAIRTGDSGNTIYF. The CDR3 region has the DNA TGTGCCATCAGGACCGGTGACTCTGGAAACACCATATATTTT.

This clonotype was picked up many times. CDR3 bases: TGTGCCAGCAGCCGTCAAACCGGGACAATCCCCTACGAGCAGTACTTC. This sequence encodes CASSRQTGTIPYEQYF. The chain joins TRBV28 to TRBJ2-7, with a possible D match to TRBD1 (6 bases). V was pared by 6 bases and J by 2 bases, with 20 bases between. CDR1 is MDHEN, CDR2 SYDVKM, per germline. The CDR3 consists of 16 residues.

The rearrangement uses TRBV18 and TRBJ2-1, with D perhaps matching TRBD2 (6 bases). Germline values: CDR1 KGHSH, CDR2 LQKENI. V was trimmed by 2 bases and J by 0 bases, leaving 11 bases between them. The CDR3 is made up of 16 amino acids. This chain's CDR3 is CASSPSGGNSYNEQFF. The DNA of the CDR3 is TGTGCCAGCTCACCATCCGGGGGAAACTCCTACAATGAGCAGTTCTTC.

The chain combines TRBV27 with TRBJ1-2; 7 positions agree with TRBD1. The CDR3 runs to 15 residues. With V trimmed by 5 bases and J by 2 bases, 8 bases remained unmatched. CDR1 MNHEY and CDR2 SMNVEV come from the germline V gene (reference sequence). CDR3 protein: CASSTRDRGNYGYTF. The CDR3 nucleotides read TGTGCCAGCAGTACTAGGGACAGAGGAAACTATGGCTACACCTTC.

This clonotype was seen a handful of times. This chain links TRBV5-5 with TRBJ2-1, with no clear D. Trimming pared 10 bases from V and 8 bases from J, leaving 16 bases between. The CDR3 has 12 residues. The germline CDR1 and CDR2 sequences are SGHKS and YYEKEE (reference sequence). This CDR3 reads CASGFGVDEQFF. The CDR3 DNA sequence: TGTGCCTCGGGTTTTGGGGTCGATGAGCAGTTCTTC.

The CDR3: CASSSLTGYEQYF. The CDR3 bases are TGCGCCAGCAGCTCCCTGACAGGCTACGAGCAGTACTTC. The chain joins TRBV4-1 to TRBJ2-7; weak D call: TRBD1 (6 bases). Trimming took off 5 bases at V and 3 bases at J, with 11 bases between the two ends. CDR1 is MGHRA and CDR2 is YSYEKL in the germline V gene. The CDR3 is 13 residues long.

This clonotype was counted ten times or more. The V gene is TRBV10-3, the J gene TRBJ2-1, with TRBD1 matching 7 bases. V trimming: 2 bases; J trimming: 1 base; junction bases outside the gene matches: 2. The CDR3 is 15 residues long. CDR1 and CDR2 (germline): ENHRY, SYGVKD. The CDR3 nucleotides read TGTGCCATCAGTGAGGGGACAGTTTCCTACAATGAGCAGTTCTTC. Residues: CAISEGTVSYNEQFF.

The chain uses TRBV27 and TRBJ2-1; D remains ambiguous. V lost 5 bases to trimming and J lost 2 bases, with 13 bases between them. The germline gives CDR1 MNHEY, CDR2 SMNVEV (reference sequence). The CDR3 totals 15 residues. The DNA of the CDR3 is TGTGCCAGCAGTGTAACTAACCCCCCCTACAATGAGCAGTTCTTC. Residues: CASSVTNPPYNEQFF.